This T cell receptor (beta chain) was recovered during a study of cytomegalovirus exposure and HLA in healthy donors. The CDR3 contains 14 residues. The germline V gene encodes CDR1 SQVTM and CDR2 ANQGSEA. The V and J ends lost 4 bases and 1 base respectively, with 13 bases between them. It was with 60 Vbeta and 13 Jbeta primers that the PCR ran. Libraries were prepared by immunoSEQ multiplex PCR; TCRdb keeps only in-frame clonotypes and omits some of them. The sample carries approximately 150,000 clones, 70% to 80% recorded once. The chain carries TRBV29-1 and TRBJ1-1, with D possibly being TRBD1 (6 bases). The sequence was obtained from a woman between 35 and 50 years old in good health and CMV-seronegative. The sample comprised PBMCs. CDR3 nucleotides: TGCAGCGTTGGCCTTTCGACAGGGAACACTGAAGCTTTCTTT. Translating gives CSVGLSTGNTEAFF.